This paragraph reports one TCR beta chain. Random hexamers were used to reverse transcribe the RNA input (roughly 0.5 to 1 ug). A single record per CDR3 protein comes from TCRdb applying MiXCR to the immunoSEQ multiplex PCR reads. The profile covers 250,000 to 300,000 distinct CDR3 sequences, with roughly 84% appearing a single time and about 0.11% taken by the ten largest. The data were taken from a study of CD8 T cells in Susac syndrome. In the multiple sclerosis control group, patients were treatment-naive and had stable or active relapsing-remitting disease. The CDR3 length is 14 residues. Germline-derived CDR1 and CDR2 are MNHNS and SASEGT. Trimming removed 3 bases at V and 7 bases at J, with 13 bases between.

The V gene is TRBV6-1, the J gene TRBJ2-1, with D uncertain. The sample was CD8+ T cells from PBMCs. This TCR was recovered from a human donor with multiple sclerosis. The CDR3 loop is CASSDGRVWNEQFF. The CDR3 region has the DNA TGTGCCAGCAGTGACGGTAGGGTTTGGAATGAGCAGTTCTTC.